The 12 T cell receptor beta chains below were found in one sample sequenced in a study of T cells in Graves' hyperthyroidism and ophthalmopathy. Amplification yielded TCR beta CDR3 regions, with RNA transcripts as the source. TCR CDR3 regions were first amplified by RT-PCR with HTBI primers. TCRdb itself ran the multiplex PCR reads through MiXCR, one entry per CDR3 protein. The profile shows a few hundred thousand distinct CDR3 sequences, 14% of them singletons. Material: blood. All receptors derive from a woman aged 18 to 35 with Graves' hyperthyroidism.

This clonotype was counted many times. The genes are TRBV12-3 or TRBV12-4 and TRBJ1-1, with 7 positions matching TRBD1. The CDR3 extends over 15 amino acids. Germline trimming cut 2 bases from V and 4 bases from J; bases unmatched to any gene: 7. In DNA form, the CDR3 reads TGTGCCAGCAGTTTATCTCGCAGGGGGGGCACTGAAGCTTTCTTT. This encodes CASSLSRRGGTEAFF.

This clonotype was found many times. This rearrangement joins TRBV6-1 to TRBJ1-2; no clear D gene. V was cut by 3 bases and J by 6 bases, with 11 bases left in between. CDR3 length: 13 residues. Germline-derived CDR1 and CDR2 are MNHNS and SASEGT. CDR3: CASSDQKEDGYTF. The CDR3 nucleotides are TGTGCCAGCAGTGACCAAAAAGAGGATGGCTACACCTTC.

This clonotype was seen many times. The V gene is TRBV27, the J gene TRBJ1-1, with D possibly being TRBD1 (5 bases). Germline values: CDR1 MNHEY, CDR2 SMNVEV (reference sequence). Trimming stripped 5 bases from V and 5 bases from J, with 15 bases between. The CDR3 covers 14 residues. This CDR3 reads CASSPLAWGTEAFF. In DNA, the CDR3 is TGTGCCAGCAGTCCTTTGGCTTGGGGGACTGAAGCTTTCTTT.

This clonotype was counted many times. The CDR3 DNA follows: TGTGCCTGGAGGCAACAGGGTAGGGGATCACCCCTCCACTTT. Translation gives CAWRQQGRGSPLHF. The V call is TRBV30, the J call TRBJ1-6; tentatively, D is TRBD1 (6 bases). This CDR3 comprises 14 residues. Between the trimmed V and J ends, which lost 3 bases and 10 bases, there was a span of 16 bases. From germline, CDR1 is GTSNPN and CDR2 SVGIG (reference sequence).

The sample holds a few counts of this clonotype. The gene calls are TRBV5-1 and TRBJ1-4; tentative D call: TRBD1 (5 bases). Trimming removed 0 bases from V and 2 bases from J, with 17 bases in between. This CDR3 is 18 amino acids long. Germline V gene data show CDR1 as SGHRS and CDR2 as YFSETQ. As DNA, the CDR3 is TGCGCCAGCAGCTTGGCCTTTACGGGTCGGGGCACTAATGAAAAACTGTTTTTT. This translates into CASSLAFTGRGTNEKLFF.

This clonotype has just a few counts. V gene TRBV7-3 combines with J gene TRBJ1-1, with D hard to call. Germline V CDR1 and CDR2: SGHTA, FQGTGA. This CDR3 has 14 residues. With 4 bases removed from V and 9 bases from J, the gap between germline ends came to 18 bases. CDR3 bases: TGTGCCAGCAGCTCCGGGCCTTATAGTAATCAAGCTTTCTTT. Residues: CASSSGPYSNQAFF.

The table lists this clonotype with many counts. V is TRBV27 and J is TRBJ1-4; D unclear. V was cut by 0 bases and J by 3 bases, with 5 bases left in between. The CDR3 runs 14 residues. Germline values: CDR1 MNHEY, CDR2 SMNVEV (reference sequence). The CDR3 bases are TGTGCCAGCAGTTTATCGTTCGCTAATGAAAAACTGTTTTTT. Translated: CASSLSFANEKLFF. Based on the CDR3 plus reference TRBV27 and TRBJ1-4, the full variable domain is EAQVTQNPRYLITVTGKKLTVTCSQNMNHEYMSWYRQDPGLGLRQIYYSMNVEVTDKGDVPEGYKVSRKEKRNFPLILESPSPNQTSLYFCASSLSFANEKLFFGSGTQLSVL.

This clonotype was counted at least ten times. In nucleotides, the CDR3 is TGTGCCAGCAGCGTAGGACAGGCGGAGGACTATGGCTACACCTTC. Translated, it gives CASSVGQAEDYGYTF. This chain links TRBV9 with TRBJ1-2; tentative D call: TRBD1 (6 bases). CDR3 length: 15 amino acids. Germline CDR1 and CDR2: SGDLS and YYNGEE. Trimming took 0 bases from V and 3 from J, leaving 12 bases between them.

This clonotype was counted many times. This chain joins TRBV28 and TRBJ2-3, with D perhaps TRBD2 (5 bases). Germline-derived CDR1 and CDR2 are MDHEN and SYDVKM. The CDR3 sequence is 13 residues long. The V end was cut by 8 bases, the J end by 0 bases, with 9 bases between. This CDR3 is CASLAPSTDTQYF. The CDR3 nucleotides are TGTGCCAGCCTAGCACCGAGCACAGATACGCAGTATTTT. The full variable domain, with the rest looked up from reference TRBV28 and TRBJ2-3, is DVKVTQSSRYLVKRTGEKVFLECVQDMDHENMFWYRQDPGLGLRLIYFSYDVKMKEKGDIPEGYSVSREKKERFSLILESASTNQTSMYLCASLAPSTDTQYFGPGTRLTVL.

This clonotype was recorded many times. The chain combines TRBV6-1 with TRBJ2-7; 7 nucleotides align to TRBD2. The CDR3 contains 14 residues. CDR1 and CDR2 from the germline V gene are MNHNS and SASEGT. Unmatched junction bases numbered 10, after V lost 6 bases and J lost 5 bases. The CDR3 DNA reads TGTGCCAGCAGCACCACTAGCGCCCCCCACGAGCAGTACGTC. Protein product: CASSTTSAPHEQYV.

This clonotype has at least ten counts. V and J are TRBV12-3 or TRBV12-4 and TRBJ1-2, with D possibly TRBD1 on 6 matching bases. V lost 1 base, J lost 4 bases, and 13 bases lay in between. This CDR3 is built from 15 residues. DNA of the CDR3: TGTGCCAGCAGTTTAGGCCAGGGGAGTGGCTATGGCTACACCTTC. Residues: CASSLGQGSGYGYTF.

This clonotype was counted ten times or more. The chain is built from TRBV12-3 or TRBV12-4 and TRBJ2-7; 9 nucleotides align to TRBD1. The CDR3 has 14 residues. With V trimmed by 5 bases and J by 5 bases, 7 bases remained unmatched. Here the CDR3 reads CASSMTGGWDEQYV. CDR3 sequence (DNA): TGTGCCAGCAGTATGACAGGGGGTTGGGACGAGCAGTACGTC.